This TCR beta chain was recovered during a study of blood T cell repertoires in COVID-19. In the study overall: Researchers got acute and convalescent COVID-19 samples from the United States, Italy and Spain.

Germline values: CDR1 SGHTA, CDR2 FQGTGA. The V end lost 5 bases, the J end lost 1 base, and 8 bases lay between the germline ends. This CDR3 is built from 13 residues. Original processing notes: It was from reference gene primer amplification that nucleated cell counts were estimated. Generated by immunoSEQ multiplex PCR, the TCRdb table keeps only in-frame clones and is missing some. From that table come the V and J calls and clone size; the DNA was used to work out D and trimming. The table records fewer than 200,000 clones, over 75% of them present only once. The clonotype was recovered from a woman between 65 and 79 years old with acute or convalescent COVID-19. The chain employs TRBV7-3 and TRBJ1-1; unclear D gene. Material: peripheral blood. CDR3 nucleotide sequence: TGTGCCAGCAGCGCTAATTCGAACACTGAAGCTTTCTTT. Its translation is CASSANSNTEAFF.